This T cell receptor (beta chain) comes out of a study of blood T cells in healthy people across ages. On this clonotype itself: The antigen is not known. At one of its ends the junction is not consistent with the germline gene, which may arise from a read error.

A sample-barcoded 5' primer and a J-beta primer mix were used in a second PCR of roughly 7 to 12 cycles. Each CDR3 protein gets one entry after TCRdb re-called the 5' RACE reads with MiXCR. Seen here are fewer than 900,000 distinct CDR3 sequences, about 42% observed once, and the top ten hold 20% to 25%. The study, taken as a whole, reports: Per million T cells, TCR beta diversity dropped about linearly as age rose.

CDR3 length: 13 amino acids. From germline, CDR1 is SQVTM and CDR2 ANQGSEA. The clonotype comes from a woman in her sixties in good health. What was sequenced was blood. The chain carries TRBV29-1 and TRBJ2-7; D not resolved. The CDR3 protein is CCVEDGDFYEQYF. As DNA, the CDR3 is TGCTGCGTTGAAGACGGCGACTTCTACGAGCAGTACTTC.